Sequencing of this TCR beta chain was carried out in a study of T-cell reconstitution after alpha-beta-depleted transplantation in children. Findings of the study overall: Once a year had passed after transplant, T-cell counts and diversity came mostly from newly produced T cells. Reportedly, only several hundred clones from non-depleted graft cells drove alpha-beta T-cell counts at about two months.

This clonotype was seen at least ten times. Its target is unknown. Unique molecular identifiers were used to barcode this TCRbeta library. MiXCR, run by TCRdb on the PCR reads, gives a single entry per CDR3 protein. Among tens of thousands of distinct CDR3 sequences, nearly 9.5% were seen once, and the ten largest hold 27%. This clonotype was obtained from a male patient aged 2 to 10 who had a stem cell transplant for chronic granulomatous disease, so the T cells may come from the graft donor. The sample in question was PBMCs, mostly from graft donor cells, obtained 60 days after TCRalphabeta/CD19-depleted stem cell transplant.

The CDR3 sequence: CSAREVELAKNIQYF. The CDR3 coding sequence is TGCAGTGCTAGAGAGGTTGAACTAGCCAAAAACATTCAGTACTTC. The chain combines TRBV20-1 with TRBJ2-4; D gene uncertain. There are 15 residues in the CDR3. Germline V CDR1 and CDR2: DFQATT, SNEGSKA (reference sequence). The V end lost 0 bases, the J end lost 0 bases, and 9 bases lay between the germline ends.